Presented here are 29 T cell receptor beta chains from one specimen sequenced in a study of cytomegalovirus exposure and HLA in healthy donors. Clones were read by immunoSEQ multiplex PCR, and TCRdb kept only the in-frame ones, dropping some. The sample includes approximately 180,000 clones, 86% of them seen just once. The material sequenced was PBMCs. The origin of the receptors is a man aged 18 to 29 in good health and CMV-seropositive.

V is TRBV7-3 and J is TRBJ2-2; the D gene is possibly TRBD1 (9 bases). With 4 bases removed from V and 5 bases from J, the gap between germline ends came to 20 bases. The germline CDR1 and CDR2 sequences are SGHTA and FQGTGA. CDR3 length: 17 residues. The DNA for the CDR3 is TGTGCCAGCAGCTCATCGGGGGGGACAGGGCGAACCGGGGAGCTGTTTTTT. This gives the protein CASSSSGGTGRTGELFF. Filled out from reference TRBV7-3 and TRBJ2-2, the complete variable domain reads GAGVSQTPSNKVTEKGKYVELRCDPISGHTALYWYRQSLGQGPEFLIYFQGTGAADDSGLPNDRFFAVRPEGSVSTLKIQRTERGDSAVYLCASSSSGGTGRTGELFFGEGSRLTVL.

This chain links TRBV28 with TRBJ2-7; a weak D match, TRBD2 (6 bases). The CDR3 is made up of 15 amino acids. V lost 6 bases and J lost 8, with 23 bases in between. Per the germline V gene, CDR1 is MDHEN and CDR2 is SYDVKM. CDR3 protein: CASSPPPWRDPQQYF. The CDR3 bases are TGTGCCAGCAGCCCTCCCCCATGGCGGGACCCGCAGCAGTACTTC.

The J gene is TRBJ1-2, the V gene TRBV6-1; TRBD1 matches at 10 bases. CDR1 and CDR2 from the germline V gene are MNHNS and SASEGT. This CDR3 has 16 residues. J was trimmed by 3 bases and V by 1 base; bases with no gene match: 5. Here the CDR3 reads CASSEGTGGNYYGYTF. The CDR3 DNA reads TGTGCCAGCAGTGAAGGGACAGGGGGGAACTACTATGGCTACACCTTC.

The rearrangement joins TRBV30 to TRBJ1-4; TRBD1 might be the D (5 bases). CDR3 size: 11 residues. Germline CDR1 is GTSNPN and CDR2 is SVGIG (reference sequence). Trimming cost V 5 bases and J 11 bases, with 12 bases left between them. DNA for the CDR3: TGTGCCTGGGGCGGGGCGAGGAAACTGTTTTTT. Amino acid sequence: CAWGGARKLFF.

The chain is built from TRBV5-1 and TRBJ2-2; D may be TRBD2 (5 bases). CDR1 is SGHRS and CDR2 is YFSETQ in the germline V gene. This CDR3 is 16 amino acids long. V was cut by 0 bases and J by 1 base, with 10 bases left in between. The chain's CDR3 is CASSLGGALNTGELFF. The CDR3 DNA sequence: TGCGCCAGCAGCTTGGGGGGAGCTTTGAACACCGGGGAGCTGTTTTTT.

The J gene is TRBJ2-3, the V gene TRBV14; tentative D call: TRBD1 (5 bases). The CDR3 runs 11 residues. Deletions cut 1 base from V and 10 bases from J, with 6 bases between. Germline V gene sequence: CDR1 SGHDN, CDR2 FVKESK. The CDR3 here is CASSQGGPQYF. DNA of the CDR3: TGTGCCAGCAGCCAAGGGGGCCCGCAGTATTTT.

This clone was seen only once. The chain has TRBV5-1 and TRBJ2-1; possible D gene TRBD2, 6 bases. This CDR3 has 17 residues. With 0 bases removed from V and 0 bases from J, the gap between germline ends came to 13 bases. Looked up from germline, CDR1 is SGHRS and CDR2 is YFSETQ. CDR3 residues: CASSLGGTSSSYNEQFF. CDR3 DNA sequence: TGCGCCAGCAGCTTGGGGGGGACTTCCAGCTCCTACAATGAGCAGTTCTTC.

V and J are TRBV9 and TRBJ1-4; 7 bases line up with TRBD1. Per germline, CDR1 SGDLS and CDR2 YYNGEE. The length of the CDR3 is 13 residues. The trim removed 0 bases at V and 10 bases at J, leaving 3 bases unmatched. This CDR3 is CASSVGTGAKLFF. DNA for the CDR3: TGTGCCAGCAGCGTAGGGACAGGTGCAAAACTGTTTTTT.

For the CDR3, the DNA is TGTGCCATCAAGGGCCCAGGGAGGAACTTCGTCTATGGCTACACCTTC. Translated: CAIKGPGRNFVYGYTF. The V gene is TRBV10-3, the J gene TRBJ1-2, with D possibly matching TRBD1 (5 bases). The CDR3 consists of 16 residues. V lost 7 bases and J 4 bases, leaving 22 bases between the germline ends. Germline-derived CDR1 and CDR2 are ENHRY and SYGVKD.

The chain couples TRBV4-3 to TRBJ1-1, with 7 bases matching TRBD1. V gave up 6 bases and J gave up 2 bases; unmatched junction bases: 3. The germline V gene encodes CDR1 LGHNA and CDR2 YSLEER. The CDR3 runs 13 residues. Written as DNA, the CDR3 is TGCGCCAGCAGGGACAGGAGAAACACTGAAGCTTTCTTT. Protein: CASRDRRNTEAFF.

In this sample, this clone turned up a few times. The V call is TRBV5-1, the J call TRBJ1-1; D not resolved. The CDR3 loop spans 14 amino acids. The germline V gene has CDR1 SGHRS and CDR2 YFSETQ. V was cut by 0 bases and J by 5 bases, with 11 bases left in between. CDR3 in amino acids: CASSLAVTGTEAFF. Written as DNA, the CDR3 is TGCGCCAGCAGCTTGGCCGTTACGGGTACTGAAGCTTTCTTT.

Here the CDR3 reads CASSLVQGLANYGYTF. CDR3 coding DNA: TGCGCCAGCAGCTTGGTACAGGGCCTTGCTAACTATGGCTACACCTTC. V usage is TRBV5-1 and J usage is TRBJ1-2; TRBD1 is a possible D gene (6 bases). V was pared by 0 bases and J by 0 bases, with 12 bases between. This CDR3 region has 16 residues. The V gene's germline CDR1 is SGHRS and CDR2 YFSETQ.

The rearrangement links TRBV5-1 to TRBJ2-5; possible D gene TRBD2, 6 bases. The V gene lost 8 bases and the J gene lost 3 bases, with 11 bases spanning the gap. The CDR3 sequence is 12 residues long. Germline V gene data show CDR1 as SGHRS and CDR2 as YFSETQ. The CDR3 DNA reads TGCGCCAGAAGCGGACTAAAAGAGACCCAGTACTTC. Protein product: CARSGLKETQYF. The complete variable domain, with remaining parts taken from reference TRBV5-1 and TRBJ2-5, reads KAGVTQTPRYLIKTRGQQVTLSCSPISGHRSVSWYQQTPGQGLQFLFEYFSETQRNKGNFPGRFSGRQFSNSRSEMNVSTLELGDSALYLCARSGLKETQYFGPGTRLLVL.

V usage is TRBV9 and J usage is TRBJ2-1; D call uncertain. Germline loops: CDR1 SGDLS, CDR2 YYNGEE. There are 15 residues in the CDR3. V lost 0 bases and J 8 bases, leaving 15 bases between the germline ends. The CDR3 protein is CASSVGALLGYEQFF. The CDR3 coding sequence is TGTGCCAGCAGCGTAGGGGCCCTATTAGGCTATGAGCAGTTCTTC.

The chain recombines TRBV15 with TRBJ1-3; D remains unclear. Germline loops: CDR1 LNHNV, CDR2 YYDKDF (reference sequence). This CDR3 has 15 residues. With 0 bases removed from V and 0 bases from J, the gap between germline ends came to 6 bases. CDR3 in amino acids: CATSRDFNSGNTIYF. The CDR3 region has the DNA TGTGCCACCAGCAGAGATTTTAACTCTGGAAACACCATATATTTT. The entire variable domain, with the rest obtained from reference TRBV15 and TRBJ1-3, is as follows: DAMVIQNPRYQVTQFGKPVTLSCSQTLNHNVMYWYQQKSSQAPKLLFHYYDKDFNNEADTPDNFQSRRPNTSFCFLDIRSPGLGDTAMYLCATSRDFNSGNTIYFGEGSWLTVV.

The rearrangement joins TRBV5-4 to TRBJ2-3; TRBD2 matches 9 bases. There are 14 residues in the CDR3. Trimming cost V 4 bases and J 4 bases; bases outside gene matches: 4. Germline values: CDR1 SGHNT, CDR2 YYREEE (reference sequence). The DNA of the CDR3 is TGTGCCAGCAGCCCCAGCGGGGGGTCAGATACGCAGTATTTT. Encoded protein: CASSPSGGSDTQYF.

The chain links TRBV6-1 to TRBJ2-7, with D possibly being TRBD2 (6 bases). V was cut by 4 bases and J by 7 bases, with 20 bases left in between. The CDR3 is made up of 15 amino acids. Germline V lookup: CDR1 MNHNS, CDR2 SASEGT. The DNA of the CDR3 is TGTGCCAGCAGTGGACGGACTACACTAGTGAGGGAGCAGTACTTC. It yields the protein CASSGRTTLVREQYF.

The rearrangement joins TRBV6-6 to TRBJ2-1; perhaps TRBD1 as D (6 bases). V was trimmed by 6 bases and J by 8 bases, leaving 11 bases between them. The CDR3 covers 12 residues. Germline values: CDR1 MNHNY, CDR2 SVGAGI (reference sequence). DNA for the CDR3: TGTGCCAGCAGAGGCTCAGGGGATGAGCAGTTCTTC. It codes for CASRGSGDEQFF.

This clone has only a few counts. V is TRBV4-1 and J is TRBJ2-7, with 10 bases that match TRBD2. The CDR3 is 16 amino acids. Germline CDR1 is MGHRA and CDR2 is YSYEKL. V was pared by 1 base and J by 3 bases, with 6 bases of the junction left unmatched. In DNA form, the CDR3 reads TGCGCCAGCAGCCAAGGGGCTAGCGGGAGAGACTACGAGCAGTACTTC. Its translation: CASSQGASGRDYEQYF.

The J gene is TRBJ1-3, the V gene TRBV13, with a weak D call TRBD1 (5 bases). The CDR3 is 15 amino acids. CDR1 PRHDT and CDR2 FYEKMQ come from the germline V gene (reference sequence). Trimming pared 3 bases from V and 2 bases from J, leaving 11 bases between. CDR3 sequence reads: CASSFRDLAGNTIYF. The CDR3 DNA is TGTGCCAGCAGCTTCCGGGACTTGGCTGGAAACACCATATATTTT.

J is TRBJ2-3 and V is TRBV10-3, with D perhaps matching TRBD1 (5 bases). Germline V gene lookup returns CDR1 ENHRY and CDR2 SYGVKD. The V end lost 3 bases, the J end lost 3 bases, and 10 bases lay between the germline ends. There are 14 residues in the CDR3. The CDR3 DNA follows: TGTGCCATCAGTGATCAGGGTAGGACAGATACGCAGTATTTT. Translated, it gives CAISDQGRTDTQYF.

The chain employs TRBV7-7 and TRBJ2-6; D is undetermined. The V end was cut by 4 bases, the J end by 5 bases, with 21 bases between. This CDR3 comprises 18 residues. Germline V lookup: CDR1 SSHAT, CDR2 FNYEAQ (reference sequence). The DNA for the CDR3 is TGTGCCAGCAGCTGTGTTTCAGTGCCACAAAGTCGGGCCAACGTCCTGACTTTC. Its protein product is CASSCVSVPQSRANVLTF.

The V and J genes are TRBV4-1 and TRBJ2-7; 11 bases line up with TRBD2. The CDR3 runs to 17 residues. V gave up 1 base and J gave up 2 bases; unmatched junction bases: 7. Looked up from germline, CDR1 is MGHRA and CDR2 is YSYEKL. This CDR3 reads CASSQVASGRIAYEQYF. As DNA, the CDR3 is TGCGCCAGCAGCCAAGTGGCTAGCGGGAGGATCGCCTACGAGCAGTACTTC.

The rearrangement uses TRBV23-1 and TRBJ1-5; no firm D call. TRBV23-1 falls under the ORF class, with uncertain function. The CDR3 is 15 amino acids. V lost 7 bases and J 9 bases, leaving 22 bases between the germline ends. The CDR3 DNA follows: TGCGCCAGCATAGGCGGATGTGTACGGCGTCCGCCCCAGCATTTT. Amino acid sequence: CASIGGCVRRPPQHF.

This chain uses TRBV7-8 with TRBJ2-7, with D hard to call. CDR3 size: 12 residues. Per the germline V gene, CDR1 is SGHVS and CDR2 is FQNEAQ. Trimming took 5 bases from V and 5 from J, leaving 10 bases between them. CDR3 DNA: TGTGCCAGCAGCCCCACAGTGAACGAGCAGTACTTC. Its protein product is CASSPTVNEQYF.

The chain uses TRBV5-6 and TRBJ2-1; 10 bases fit TRBD2. The CDR3 runs 15 residues. Germline V gives CDR1 SGHDT, CDR2 YYEEEE. J was trimmed by 4 bases and V by 6 bases; bases with no gene match: 7. The CDR3 spells CASILAGDPYNEQFF. As DNA, the CDR3 is TGTGCCAGCATCCTAGCGGGAGACCCTTACAATGAGCAGTTCTTC.

This clone was counted once. The V gene is TRBV20-1, the J gene TRBJ2-1; maybe TRBD1 (5 bases). The CDR3 has 11 residues. Trimming took 5 bases from V and 9 from J, leaving 11 bases between them. The germline V gene has CDR1 DFQATT and CDR2 SNEGSKA (reference sequence). This CDR3 reads CSALTGIEQFF. Written as DNA, the CDR3 is TGCAGTGCTTTAACAGGAATTGAGCAGTTCTTC.

The genes are TRBV7-2 and TRBJ1-5, with D unclear. V lost 3 bases and J 4 bases, leaving 13 bases between the germline ends. Per the germline V gene, CDR1 is SGHTA and CDR2 is FQGNSA. The CDR3 is made up of 15 amino acids. The DNA for the CDR3 is TGTGCCAGCAGCTTTCTCGTAGCCGAAAATCAGCCCCAGCATTTT. Translated, it gives CASSFLVAENQPQHF.

The chain employs TRBV19 and TRBJ1-5, with D tentatively TRBD1 (6 bases). Trimming removed 4 bases at V and 0 bases at J, with 22 bases between. The CDR3 runs to 19 residues. Germline V gene lookup returns CDR1 LNHDA and CDR2 SQIVND (reference sequence). The CDR3 DNA reads TGTGCCAGTAGTACTCCAAGGACAGATAAAGTTTATAGCAATCAGCCCCAGCATTTT. Protein product: CASSTPRTDKVYSNQPQHF. Supplemented by reference TRBV19 and TRBJ1-5, the full variable domain reads DGGITQSPKYLFRKEGQNVTLSCEQNLNHDAMYWYRQDPGQGLRLIYYSQIVNDFQKGDIAEGYSVSREKKESFPLTVTSAQKNPTAFYLCASSTPRTDKVYSNQPQHFGDGTRLSIL.